The text below deals with one T cell receptor (beta chain). Its cognate antigen is unknown. Using immunoSEQ multiplex PCR, the repertoire was profiled, and TCRdb retains in-frame clones only, with some absent. The repertoire includes about 140,000 clones, approximately 87% of them detected once, and approximately 20% sits in the top ten. Time point in this sample: baseline pretreatment blood. Regarding treatment: 15 Gy SBRT to primary tumor, nephrectomy 4 weeks later. This entry comes from a study of radiation and T cells in renal cell carcinoma. Study-wide findings and caveats: From baseline, blood top tumor clonotypes peaked at 2 weeks post-radiation. Pretreatment tumor biopsies were lacking, so baseline clonotypes are unknown.

This receptor was identified in a woman between 45 and 60 years old with renal cell carcinoma. The specimen comprised blood, sampled from a patient whose treatment included radiotherapy and nephrectomy.

CDR3 sequence (DNA): TGTGCCTGGCGAGGGGTGGGCGAGCAGTACTTC. Amino acid sequence: CAWRGVGEQYF. The rearrangement uses TRBV30 and TRBJ2-7; the D call may be TRBD1 or TRBD2 (5 bases each). The CDR3 runs 11 residues. The V and J ends lost 5 bases and 6 bases respectively, with 11 bases between them. The germline V gene encodes CDR1 GTSNPN and CDR2 SVGIG (reference sequence).